A selection of T cell receptor beta chains follows, all from one sample in a study of blood T cell repertoires in COVID-19. This table comes from immunoSEQ multiplex PCR, and its TCRdb copy is limited to in-frame clones, with some not included. Found here are around 250,000 clones, about four fifths of them singletons; the top ten hold 5% to 6%. The sequenced material came from peripheral blood. Receptors originate from a man older than 75 with acute or convalescent COVID-19. CDR3s include the opening cysteine and the closing phenylalanine or tryptophan.

>TRBJ1-4|14|TRBV7-9
CASSQAGGNEKLFF
>TRBJ1-5|14|TRBV19
CASSQTGVYQPQHF
>TRBJ2-2|17|TRBV9
CASSVGLAGGATGELFF
>TRBJ2-7|14|TRBV5-1
CASSTGQGAREQYF
>TRBJ1-2|13|TRBV6-5
CASKPTGGSGYTF
>TRBJ2-5|12|TRBV29-1
CSVALAWETQYF
>TRBJ2-5|15|TRBV5-1
CATKPPGTVQETQYF
>TRBJ2-7|11|TRBV30
CAWRGTYEQYF
>TRBJ1-3|14|TRBV28
CASSLSGSGNTIYF
>TRBJ2-3|15|TRBV5-1
CASSLRSGVGDTQYF
>TRBJ1-5|13|TRBV30
CAWSVGRDQPQHF
>TRBJ2-2|16|TRBV10-1
CASSGGLEVGLGELFF
>TRBJ1-6|16|TRBV5-1
CASSLADSQGPGPLHF
>TRBJ2-5|14|TRBV11-3
CASSPTGAGETQYF
>TRBJ2-2|18|TRBV9
CASSAEPPGQGYTGELFF
>TRBJ2-5|15|TRBV7-2
CASSRTGGAGETQYF
>TRBJ2-1|14|TRBV10-3
CAISEQGGWYEQFF